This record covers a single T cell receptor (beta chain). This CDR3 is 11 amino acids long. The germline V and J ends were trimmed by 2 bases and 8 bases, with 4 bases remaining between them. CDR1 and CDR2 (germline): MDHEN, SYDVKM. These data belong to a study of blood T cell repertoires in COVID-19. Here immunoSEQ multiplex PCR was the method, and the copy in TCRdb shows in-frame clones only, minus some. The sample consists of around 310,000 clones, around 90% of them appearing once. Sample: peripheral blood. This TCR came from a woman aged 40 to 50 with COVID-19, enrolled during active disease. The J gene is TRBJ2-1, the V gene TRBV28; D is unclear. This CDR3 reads CASSLSDEQFF. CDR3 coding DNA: TGTGCCAGCAGTTTAAGCGATGAGCAGTTCTTC.